Following are 6 T cell receptor beta chains from one sample sequenced in a study of blood T cell repertoires in COVID-19. Sequenced by immunoSEQ multiplex PCR; TCRdb stores in-frame clones only, minus some. The repertoire holds hundreds of thousands of clones, with 65% to 90% as singletons. The sequenced sample consisted of peripheral blood. These receptors were taken from a woman aged 50 to 65 with acute or convalescent COVID-19.

The V call is TRBV14, the J call TRBJ2-7; 10 nucleotides align to TRBD2. Per the germline V gene, CDR1 is SGHDN and CDR2 is FVKESK. J lost 4 bases, V lost 1 base, and 4 bases had no gene match. This CDR3 has 15 residues. The CDR3 is CASSQGTSGFYEQYF. In DNA, the CDR3 is TGTGCCAGCAGCCAAGGGACTAGCGGTTTTTACGAGCAGTACTTC.

This sequence joins TRBV5-6 and TRBJ2-5; D is perhaps TRBD2 (6 bases). This CDR3 comprises 15 residues. Germline-derived CDR1 and CDR2 are SGHDT and YYEEEE. V lost 4 bases and J lost 1, with 14 bases in between. The CDR3 region has the DNA TGTGCCAGCAGCCAGCCCTTGGGGGGCCAAGAGACCCAGTACTTC. Its protein product is CASSQPLGGQETQYF.

The rearrangement uses TRBV7-3 and TRBJ1-6, with TRBD1 matching over 7 bases. The CDR3 loop spans 16 amino acids. Per the germline V gene, CDR1 is SGHTA and CDR2 is FQGTGA. V trimming: 5 bases; J trimming: 5 bases; junction bases outside the gene matches: 9. The DNA for the CDR3 is TGTGCCAGCAGCCGGTTGCCCAGGGGGAATAATTCACCCCTCCACTTT. As protein: CASSRLPRGNNSPLHF.

The gene calls are TRBV2 and TRBJ2-2, with D tentatively TRBD1 (6 bases). Per germline, CDR1 SNHLY and CDR2 FYNNEI. CDR3 size: 12 residues. V lost 7 bases and J 7 bases, leaving 10 bases between the germline ends. The CDR3 DNA reads as TGTGCCAGCATGCAGGGGTTCGGGGAGCTGTTTTTT. It codes for CASMQGFGELFF.

This clone was seen repeatedly, ten times or more. The rearrangement uses TRBV28 and TRBJ1-4; 8 bases are shared with TRBD1. After removal of 7 bases from V and 5 bases from J, the junction contained 9 bases not matched to a gene. Germline CDR1 and CDR2: MDHEN and SYDVKM. This CDR3 region has 15 residues. CDR3 coding DNA: TGTGCCAGCACAACGGCAGGGGGCCCAAATGAAAAACTGTTTTTT. Amino acids: CASTTAGGPNEKLFF. Full variable domain (remainder filled in from reference TRBV28 and TRBJ1-4): DVKVTQSSRYLVKRTGEKVFLECVQDMDHENMFWYRQDPGLGLRLIYFSYDVKMKEKGDIPEGYSVSREKKERFSLILESASTNQTSMYLCASTTAGGPNEKLFFGSGTQLSVL.

The genes are TRBV5-5 and TRBJ2-3; 10 bases line up with TRBD1. The CDR3 has 15 residues. The J segment lost 4 bases and the V segment lost 6 bases, leaving 8 bases of the junction unmatched. From germline, CDR1 is SGHKS and CDR2 YYEKEE (reference sequence). CDR3: CASMRQGAPPDTQYF. Written as DNA, the CDR3 is TGTGCCAGCATGCGACAGGGGGCCCCCCCAGATACGCAGTATTTT.